The 9 T cell receptor beta chains below come from one sample, sequenced in a study of shared clonotypes between healthy human individuals. Here immunoSEQ multiplex PCR was the method, and the copy in TCRdb shows in-frame clones only, minus some. Here the sample spans approximately 2.1 million clones, more than 85% being singletons. The specimen was naive CD4+ T cells from PBMCs. Noted subset: CD45RA+ positively selected. These receptors originate from a man aged 18 to 35 in good health. Some clones in this sample may be carry-over from other donors' samples.

This chain links TRBV7-3 with TRBJ2-3; the D gene could be TRBD1 or TRBD2 (5 bases each). CDR1 SGHTA and CDR2 FQGTGA come from the germline V gene. With 1 base removed from V and 6 bases from J, the gap between germline ends came to 11 bases. This CDR3 spans 14 amino acids. CDR3 sequence reads: CASSLSAGADTQYF. DNA for the CDR3: TGTGCCAGCAGCTTAAGCGCCGGGGCGGATACGCAGTATTTT.

This chain joins TRBV19 and TRBJ2-7; 7 bases agree with TRBD2. From germline, CDR1 is LNHDA and CDR2 SQIVND (reference sequence). V was clipped by 5 bases and J by 6 bases; unmatched bases: 7. The CDR3 sequence is 13 residues long. In DNA, the CDR3 is TGTGCCAGTAGTCCCGGGACTATTCCCGAGCAGTACTTC. Its protein product is CASSPGTIPEQYF.

The rearrangement joins TRBV6-1 to TRBJ1-1; 7 bases fit TRBD1. Losses at the gene ends were 6 bases for V and 3 bases for J; bases not matched to a gene: 4. Germline V gives CDR1 MNHNS, CDR2 SASEGT. The CDR3 loop spans 13 amino acids. The CDR3 region is CASSEQGYTEAFF. Here the CDR3 DNA reads TGTGCCAGCAGCGAACAGGGGTACACTGAAGCTTTCTTT.

The V call is TRBV5-4, the J call TRBJ2-7; TRBD2 matches 9 bases. Germline V gives CDR1 SGHNT, CDR2 YYREEE (reference sequence). The CDR3 contains 16 residues. Unmatched junction bases numbered 11, after V lost 4 bases and J lost 3 bases. The CDR3 sequence is CASSKGGASGDYEQYF. CDR3 nucleotides: TGTGCCAGCAGCAAGGGGGGTGCTAGCGGGGACTACGAGCAGTACTTC. Complete variable domain (other parts from reference TRBV5-4 and TRBJ2-7): ETGVTQSPTHLIKTRGQQVTLRCSSQSGHNTVSWYQQALGQGPQFIFQYYREEENGRGNFPPRFSGLQFPNYSSELNVNALELDDSALYLCASSKGGASGDYEQYFGPGTRLTVT.

This clone has just a few counts. This chain connects TRBV15 to TRBJ2-1; D not resolved. Germline V gene sequence: CDR1 LNHNV, CDR2 YYDKDF (reference sequence). This CDR3 is built from 11 residues. Trimming cost V 6 bases and J 2 bases, with 2 bases left between them. In nucleotides, the CDR3 is TGTGCCACCAGAGCCTACAATGAGCAGTTCTTC. Amino acids: CATRAYNEQFF.

V usage is TRBV18 and J usage is TRBJ2-2, with D unclear. V lost 4 bases and J lost 1, with 7 bases in between. Germline V gives CDR1 KGHSH, CDR2 LQKENI. CDR3 length: 14 residues. This chain's CDR3 is CASSQQKNTGELFF. For the CDR3, the DNA is TGTGCCAGCTCACAGCAGAAGAACACCGGGGAGCTGTTTTTT.

The gene calls are TRBV28 and TRBJ2-7, with TRBD2 matching 8 bases. The CDR3 runs to 14 residues. The V gene's germline CDR1 is MDHEN and CDR2 SYDVKM. J gave up 4 bases and V 3 bases, and 5 bases lay outside the gene matches. The CDR3 reads CASSFLRGRYEQYF. The CDR3 bases are TGTGCCAGCAGTTTCCTGCGCGGGAGGTACGAGCAGTACTTC.

Concerning this clone itself: The same CDR3 also results from other DNA sequences found in this sample. This chain links TRBV9 with TRBJ2-3; 10 bases match TRBD2. CDR1 is SGDLS, CDR2 YYNGEE, per germline. The CDR3 sequence is 15 residues long. The V gene end was trimmed by 0 bases and the J gene end by 5 bases; junction bases not matched to a gene: 3. CDR3 nucleotides: TGTGCCAGCAGCGTAGTAGCGGGAGGAGGAGATACGCAGTATTTT. It yields the protein CASSVVAGGGDTQYF.

This clone was seen a single time. The rearrangement joins TRBV6-1 to TRBJ2-1, with 9 bases matching TRBD2. The length of the CDR3 is 15 residues. J was trimmed by 7 bases and V by 2 bases; bases with no gene match: 6. CDR1 is MNHNS, CDR2 SASEGT, per germline. CDR3 amino acids: CASSETREGRNEQFF. The CDR3 DNA is TGTGCCAGCAGTGAAACGCGGGAGGGCCGTAATGAGCAGTTCTTC.